Below, 13 T cell receptor beta chains from the same sample are listed, as sequenced in a study of T-cell reconstitution after alpha-beta-depleted transplantation in children. Preparing the TCRbeta library involved the use of unique molecular identifiers. TCRdb re-called the PCR reads with MiXCR, one entry per CDR3 protein. The sample contains 250,000 to 300,000 distinct CDR3 sequences, roughly 9.1% of which appear only once. The sequencing here drew on PBMCs, taken before TCRalphabeta/CD19-depleted stem cell transplant. All receptors come from a boy under three years old with acute myeloid leukemia, due to receive a stem cell transplant.

This clonotype has ten or more counts. The rearrangement uses TRBV10-3 and TRBJ2-1; D is ambiguous. The V end was cut by 4 bases, the J end by 7 bases, with 5 bases between. Germline V CDR1 and CDR2: ENHRY, SYGVKD. The CDR3 length is 11 residues. The CDR3 spells CAISGANEQFF. In DNA form, the CDR3 reads TGTGCCATCAGTGGGGCTAATGAGCAGTTCTTC.

This clonotype was counted at least ten times. The rearrangement joins TRBV9 to TRBJ2-7, with D possibly matching TRBD2 (5 bases). The CDR3 spans 15 residues. Trimming removed 4 bases at V and 2 bases at J, with 16 bases between. Germline V gene data show CDR1 as SGDLS and CDR2 as YYNGEE. CDR3 in amino acids: CASSPNVVGAYEQYF. The CDR3 DNA follows: TGTGCCAGCAGCCCCAACGTGGTGGGAGCCTACGAGCAGTACTTC.

This clonotype was detected ten times or more. The chain employs TRBV5-1 and TRBJ2-7, with TRBD2 matching over 10 bases. The CDR3 has 15 residues. J gave up 4 bases and V 4 bases, and 8 bases lay outside the gene matches. Germline V gene data show CDR1 as SGHRS and CDR2 as YFSETQ. The CDR3 DNA sequence: TGCGCCAGCAGCCGGTCTAGCGGGAGAAGGTACGAGCAGTACTTC. Its translation: CASSRSSGRRYEQYF.

This clonotype was recorded many times. The chain is built from TRBV27 and TRBJ2-7, with 9 bases that match TRBD1. The junction had 11 bases not matched to a gene; V was cut back by 5 bases and J by 6 bases. The CDR3 is 15 residues long. CDR1 is MNHEY, CDR2 SMNVEV, per germline (reference sequence). DNA for the CDR3: TGTGCCAGCAGTGGGTCGGGGACAGGGCAGCGCGAGCAGTACTTC. It yields the protein CASSGSGTGQREQYF.

In its sample, this clonotype was seen many times. This chain links TRBV14 with TRBJ2-1; TRBD2 is a possible D gene (6 bases). From germline, CDR1 is SGHDN and CDR2 FVKESK. Between the trimmed V and J ends, which lost 0 bases and 8 bases, there was a span of 17 bases. CDR3 length: 16 amino acids. The CDR3 loop reads CASSQELAPSGHEQFF. CDR3 nucleotide sequence: TGTGCCAGCAGCCAAGAGCTAGCGCCTTCCGGCCATGAGCAGTTCTTC.

This clonotype was recorded many times. V is TRBV20-1 and J is TRBJ2-7; 8 bases agree with TRBD1. The CDR3 covers 14 residues. The V and J ends lost 6 bases and 3 bases, in that order; junction bases with no gene match: 10. Germline loops: CDR1 DFQATT, CDR2 SNEGSKA (reference sequence). The CDR3 loop reads CSASTPGQDYEQYF. The CDR3 region has the DNA TGCAGTGCGAGCACACCGGGACAGGACTACGAGCAGTACTTC.

This clonotype was observed at least ten times. V gene TRBV9 combines with J gene TRBJ2-3, with 15 bases fitting TRBD2. This CDR3 contains 18 residues. Trimming removed 3 bases from V and 2 bases from J; junction bases left unmatched: 7. CDR1 is SGDLS, CDR2 YYNGEE, per germline. CDR3 residues: CASSAWTSGGALTDTQYF. CDR3 nucleotides: TGTGCCAGCAGCGCCTGGACTAGCGGGGGGGCCCTCACAGATACGCAGTATTTT.

This clonotype was picked up a small number of times. The genes are TRBV25-1 and TRBJ2-6; no definite D call. This CDR3 spans 14 amino acids. The germline V gene has CDR1 MGHDK and CDR2 SYGVNS. Trimming cost V 4 bases and J 1 base, with 5 bases left between them. CDR3 sequence reads: CASSGPSGANVLTF. As DNA, the CDR3 is TGTGCCAGCAGTGGCCCTTCTGGGGCCAACGTCCTGACTTTC.

This clonotype was found many times. The V call is TRBV28, the J call TRBJ1-1; D gene ambiguous. This CDR3 comprises 16 residues. Germline V CDR1 and CDR2: MDHEN, SYDVKM. Trimming removed 3 bases from V and 0 bases from J, with 14 bases in between. DNA of the CDR3: TGTGCCAGCAGTTTTATCCACACAACAATGAACACTGAAGCTTTCTTT. This codes for CASSFIHTTMNTEAFF.

With respect to this clonotype: A much larger clone lies one base from this, so it may be a read error. This rearrangement joins TRBV25-1 to TRBJ2-3; 10 nucleotides agree with TRBD2. The germline CDR1 and CDR2 sequences are MGHDK and SYGVNS. The CDR3 extends over 19 amino acids. The V and J ends lost 4 bases and 1 base, in that order; junction bases with no gene match: 14. This CDR3 reads CASSVPNSRLAGGTDTQYF. Here the CDR3 DNA reads TGTGCCAGCAGTGTTCCCAACTCCCGCCTAGCGGGGGGCACAGATACGCAGTATTTT.

This chain links TRBV7-2 with TRBJ2-3, with 13 positions matching TRBD2. Trimming took 5 bases from V and 0 from J; bases not matched to a gene: 5. The length of the CDR3 is 17 residues. Germline V gene data show CDR1 as SGHTA and CDR2 as FQGNSA. CDR3 nucleotides: TGTGCCAGCAGCCAGAGGACTAGCGGGGGTAGCACAGATACGCAGTATTTT. It codes for CASSQRTSGGSTDTQYF.

A word on this clonotype: This clone may be a read error of a much larger clone one base away. The chain uses TRBV28 and TRBJ2-3; TRBD1 agrees at 10 bases. The length of the CDR3 is 15 residues. Trimming took 4 bases from V and 5 from J; bases not matched to a gene: 6. Germline CDR1 is MDHEN and CDR2 is SYDVKM. The CDR3 DNA is TGTGCCAGCAGTTCCATGGGACAGGGGATAGATACGCAGTATTTT. The encoded protein is CASSSMGQGIDTQYF. Looking up the rest from reference TRBV28 and TRBJ2-3 gives the full variable domain: DVKVTQSSRYLVKRTGEKVFLECVQDMDHENMFWYRQDPGLGLRLIYFSYDVKMKEKGDIPEGYSVSREKKERFSLILESASTNQTSMYLCASSSMGQGIDTQYFGPGTRLTVL.

This clonotype has at least ten counts. The chain links TRBV7-3 to TRBJ2-3; tentatively, D is TRBD2 (6 bases). The CDR3 sequence is 15 residues long. Germline loops: CDR1 SGHTA, CDR2 FQGTGA. Trimming left V 5 bases short and J 6 bases short, with 18 bases between. The DNA of the CDR3 is TGTGCCAGCAGCCTAGAGGGGACTTCTTTGGATACGCAGTATTTT. Translating it yields CASSLEGTSLDTQYF. Complete variable domain (other parts from reference TRBV7-3 and TRBJ2-3): GAGVSQTPSNKVTEKGKYVELRCDPISGHTALYWYRQSLGQGPEFLIYFQGTGAADDSGLPNDRFFAVRPEGSVSTLKIQRTERGDSAVYLCASSLEGTSLDTQYFGPGTRLTVL.